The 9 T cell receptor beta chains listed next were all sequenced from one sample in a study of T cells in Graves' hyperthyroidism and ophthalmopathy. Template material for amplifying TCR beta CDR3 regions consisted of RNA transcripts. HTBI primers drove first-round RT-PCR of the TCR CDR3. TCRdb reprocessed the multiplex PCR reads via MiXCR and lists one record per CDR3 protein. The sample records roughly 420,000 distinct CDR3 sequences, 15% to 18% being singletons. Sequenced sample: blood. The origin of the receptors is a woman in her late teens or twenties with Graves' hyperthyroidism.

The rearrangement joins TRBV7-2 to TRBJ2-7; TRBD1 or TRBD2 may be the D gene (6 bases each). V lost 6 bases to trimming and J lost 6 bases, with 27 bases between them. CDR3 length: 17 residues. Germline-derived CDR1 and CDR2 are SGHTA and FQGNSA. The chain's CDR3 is CASRTTGGGPSMAEQYF. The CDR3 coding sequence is TGTGCCAGCAGGACCACCGGGGGCGGCCCCTCCATGGCCGAGCAGTACTTC.

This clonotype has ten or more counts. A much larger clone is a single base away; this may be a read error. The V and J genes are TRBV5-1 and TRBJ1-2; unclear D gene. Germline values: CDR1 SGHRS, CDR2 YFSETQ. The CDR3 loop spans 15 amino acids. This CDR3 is CVSSLSGRARYGYTF. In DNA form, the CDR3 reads TGCGTCAGCAGCTTGTCCGGTAGGGCGAGGTATGGCTACACCTTC.

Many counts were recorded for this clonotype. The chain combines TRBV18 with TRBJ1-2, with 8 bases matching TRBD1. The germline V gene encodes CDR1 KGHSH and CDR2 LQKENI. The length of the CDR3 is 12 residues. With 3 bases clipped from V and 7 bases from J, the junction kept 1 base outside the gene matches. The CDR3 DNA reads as TGTGCCAGCTCACCCGACAGGGGTGGCTACACCTTC. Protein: CASSPDRGGYTF.

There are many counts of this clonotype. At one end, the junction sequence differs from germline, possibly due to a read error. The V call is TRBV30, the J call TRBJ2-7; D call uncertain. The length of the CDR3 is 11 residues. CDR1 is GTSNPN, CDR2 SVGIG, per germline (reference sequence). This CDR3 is CALKNSYEQYF. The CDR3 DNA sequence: TGCGCTCTCAAGAACTCCTACGAGCAGTACTTC.

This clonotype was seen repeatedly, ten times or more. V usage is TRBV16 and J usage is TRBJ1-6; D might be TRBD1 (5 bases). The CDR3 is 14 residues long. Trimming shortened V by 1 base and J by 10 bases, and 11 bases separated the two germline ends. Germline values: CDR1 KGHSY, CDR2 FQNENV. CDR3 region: CASSQYGAGSPLHF. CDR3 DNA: TGTGCCAGCAGCCAATACGGGGCGGGATCACCCCTCCACTTT.

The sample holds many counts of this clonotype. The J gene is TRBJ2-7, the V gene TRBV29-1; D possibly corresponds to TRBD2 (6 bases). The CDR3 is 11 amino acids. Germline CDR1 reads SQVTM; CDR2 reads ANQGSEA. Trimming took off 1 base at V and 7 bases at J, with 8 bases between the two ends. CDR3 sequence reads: CSVEAEGEQYF. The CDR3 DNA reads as TGCAGCGTTGAAGCGGAGGGAGAGCAGTACTTC.

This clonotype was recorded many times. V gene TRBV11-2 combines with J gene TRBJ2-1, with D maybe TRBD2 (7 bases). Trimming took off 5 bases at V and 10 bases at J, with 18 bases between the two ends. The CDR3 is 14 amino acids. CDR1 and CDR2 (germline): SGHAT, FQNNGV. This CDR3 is CASSPWGGPGEQFF. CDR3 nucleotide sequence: TGTGCCAGCAGCCCGTGGGGGGGGCCGGGGGAGCAGTTCTTC. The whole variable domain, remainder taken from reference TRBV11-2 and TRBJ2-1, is EAGVAQSPRYKIIEKRQSVAFWCNPISGHATLYWYQQILGQGPKLLIQFQNNGVVDDSQLPKDRFSAERLKGVDSTLKIQPAKLEDSAVYLCASSPWGGPGEQFFGPGTRLTVL.

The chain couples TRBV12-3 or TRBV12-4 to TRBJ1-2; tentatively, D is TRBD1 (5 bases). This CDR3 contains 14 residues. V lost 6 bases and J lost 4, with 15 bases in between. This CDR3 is CASRSTGTAYGYTF. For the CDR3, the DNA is TGTGCCAGCAGATCCACCGGGACGGCCTATGGCTACACCTTC.

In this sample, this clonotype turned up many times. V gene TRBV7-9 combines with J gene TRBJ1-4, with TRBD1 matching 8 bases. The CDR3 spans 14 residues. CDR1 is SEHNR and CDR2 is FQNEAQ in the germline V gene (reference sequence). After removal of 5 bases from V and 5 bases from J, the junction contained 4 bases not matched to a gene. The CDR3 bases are TGTGCCAGCAGCATCGGGACAGGAAATGAAAAACTGTTTTTT. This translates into CASSIGTGNEKLFF. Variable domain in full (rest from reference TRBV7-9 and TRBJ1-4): DTGVSQNPRHKITKRGQNVTFRCDPISEHNRLYWYRQTLGQGPEFLTYFQNEAQLEKSRLLSDRFSAERPKGSFSTLEIQRTEQGDSAMYLCASSIGTGNEKLFFGSGTQLSVL.